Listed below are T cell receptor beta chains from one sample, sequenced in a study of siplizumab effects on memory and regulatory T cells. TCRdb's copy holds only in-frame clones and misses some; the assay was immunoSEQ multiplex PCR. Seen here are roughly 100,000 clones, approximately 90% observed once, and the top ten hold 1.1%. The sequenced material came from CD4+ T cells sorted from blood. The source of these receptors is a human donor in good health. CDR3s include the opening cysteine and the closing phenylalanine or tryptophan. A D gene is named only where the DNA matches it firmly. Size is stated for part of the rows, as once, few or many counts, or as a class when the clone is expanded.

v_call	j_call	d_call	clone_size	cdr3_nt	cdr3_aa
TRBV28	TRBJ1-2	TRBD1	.	TGTGCCAGCAGGTTATTTGGGACAGAGGGACTCTATGGCTACACCTTC	CASRLFGTEGLYGYTF
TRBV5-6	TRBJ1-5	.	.	TGTGCCAGCAGCTTGTTAGGCGGCCAGCCCCAGCATTTT	CASSLLGGQPQHF
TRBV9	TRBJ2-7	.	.	TGTGCCAGCAGCCCGAGACCGAATCGCGAGCAGTACTTC	CASSPRPNREQYF
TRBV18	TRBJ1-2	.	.	TGTGCCAGCTCACCTACAGGGAGCTATGGCTACACCTTC	CASSPTGSYGYTF
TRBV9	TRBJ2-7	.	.	TGTGCCAGCTCACCTCAACAATCCTCTCCCCACGAGCAGTACTTC	CASSPQQSSPHEQYF
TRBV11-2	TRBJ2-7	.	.	TGTGCCAGCAGCTACACCTCGGGACTCCATGGGGTTTTC	CASSYTSGLHGVF
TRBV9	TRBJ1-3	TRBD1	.	TGTGCCAGCAGCGTAGCTGGGACAGGGGGCCATCTTAAGAACACCATATATTTT	CASSVAGTGGHLKNTIYF
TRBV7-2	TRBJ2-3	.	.	TGTGCCAGCCAAGCGAGACTTAGCACAGATATGCAGTATTTT	CASQARLSTDMQYF
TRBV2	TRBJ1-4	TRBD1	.	TGTGCCAGCAGTGAGTCGGACAGGGTTCGCGAAAAACTGTTTTTT	CASSESDRVREKLFF
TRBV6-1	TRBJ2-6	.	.	TGTGCCAGCGCGTACGTGTCTGGGGCCAACGTCCTGACTTTC	CASAYVSGANVLTF
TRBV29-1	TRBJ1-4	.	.	TGCAGCGTTGCAGCTCAAATCAATGAAAAACTGTTTTTT	CSVAAQINEKLFF
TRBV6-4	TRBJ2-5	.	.	TGTGCCAGCAGTGACCCTCCCGTGCCGGAGACCCAGTACTTC	CASSDPPVPETQYF
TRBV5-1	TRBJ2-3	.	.	TGCGCCAGCAGCTTGGCCCGGGACCCATCATCAGATACGCAGTATTTT	CASSLARDPSSDTQYF
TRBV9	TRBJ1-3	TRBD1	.	TGTGCCAGCAGCCCCGGATATCCGGCAGGGGGATATACCATATATTTT	CASSPGYPAGGYTIYF
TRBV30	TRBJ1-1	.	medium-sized	TGTGCCTGGAGTGTTTTAAGGATGAACACTGAAGCTTTCTTT	CAWSVLRMNTEAFF
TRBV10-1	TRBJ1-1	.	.	TGCGCCAGCAGTGAGTCAGGCACCGGCGCTTTCTTT	CASSESGTGAFF
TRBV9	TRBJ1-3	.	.	TGTGCCAGCAGCGTAGGACAGGGAAACACCATATATTTT	CASSVGQGNTIYF
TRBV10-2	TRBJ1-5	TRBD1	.	TGCGCCAGCACGGACAGGGTCAACAATCAGCCCCAGCATTTT	CASTDRVNNQPQHF
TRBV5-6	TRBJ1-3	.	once	TGTGCCAATATTGGCGGGGGCGGAGGAAACACCATATATTTT	CANIGGGGGNTIYF
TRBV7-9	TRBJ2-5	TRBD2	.	TGTGCCAGCCAATCTAGCGGGAGGAGGGGCCAAGAGACCCAGTACTTC	CASQSSGRRGQETQYF
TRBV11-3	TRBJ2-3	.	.	TGTGCCAGCAGCCAGGGGGCTAGCGGCCCTAGCACAGATACGCAGTATTTT	CASSQGASGPSTDTQYF
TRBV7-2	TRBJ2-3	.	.	TGTGCCAGCAGGTCCGCTAAGGGCACAGATACGCAGTATTTT	CASRSAKGTDTQYF
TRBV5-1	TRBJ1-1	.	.	TGCGCCAGCAGCTTGTGGACCGCAAACACTGAAGCTTTCTTT	CASSLWTANTEAFF
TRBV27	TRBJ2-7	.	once	TGTGCCAGCAGTTTATTGGAGGGTCACGTCAGCAGAGTATACGAGCAGTACTTC	CASSLLEGHVSRVYEQYF
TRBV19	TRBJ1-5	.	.	TGTGCCAGTGTAGGGACCACCTTTAGCAATCAGCCCCAGCATTTT	CASVGTTFSNQPQHF
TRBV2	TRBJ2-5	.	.	TGTGCCAGCAGCATGAGCCAAGAGACCCAGTACTTC	CASSMSQETQYF
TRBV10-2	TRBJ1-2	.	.	TGCGCCAGCTCCCGAGGGGGGACCCAAAGCTATGGCTACACCTTC	CASSRGGTQSYGYTF
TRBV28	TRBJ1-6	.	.	TGTGCCAGCCCGATGACAGACCTCTCATCACCCCTCCACTTT	CASPMTDLSSPLHF
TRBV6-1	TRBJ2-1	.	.	TGTGCCAGCAGTGAGCCCCCTAGCTTGCCCTACAATGAGCAGTTCTTC	CASSEPPSLPYNEQFF
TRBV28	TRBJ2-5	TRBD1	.	TGTGCCAGCGTCGCAGGGGGACAAGAGACCCAGTACTTC	CASVAGGQETQYF
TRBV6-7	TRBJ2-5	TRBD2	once	TGTGCCAGCAGTCTCGGGACTAGCCGCGCCCAAGAGACCCAGTACTTC	CASSLGTSRAQETQYF
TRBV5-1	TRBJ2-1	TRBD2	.	TGCGCCAGCAGCCTTTATAGCGGGGGGGACTACAATGAGCAGTTCTTC	CASSLYSGGDYNEQFF
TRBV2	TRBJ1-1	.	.	TGTGCCAGCAGTTATGCCCGGTCTGAAGCTTTCTTT	CASSYARSEAFF
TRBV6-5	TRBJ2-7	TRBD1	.	TGTGCCAGCAGTTGGGACAGGGACTACGAGCAGTACTTC	CASSWDRDYEQYF
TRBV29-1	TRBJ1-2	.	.	TGCAGCGTTGAAGAAGTCAGGGAAGGTGGCTACACCTTC	CSVEEVREGGYTF
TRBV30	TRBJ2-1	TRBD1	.	TGTGCTTCGGCCGGGACAGGGATCAATGAGCAGTTCTTC	CASAGTGINEQFF
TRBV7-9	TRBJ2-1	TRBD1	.	TGTGCCAGCAGCTCGACGACAGGGTACAATGAGCAGTTCTTC	CASSSTTGYNEQFF
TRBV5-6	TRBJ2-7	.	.	TGTGCCAGCAGCTTTGGGGAGCAGTACTTC	CASSFGEQYF
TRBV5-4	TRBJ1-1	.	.	TGTGCCAGCAGCTTCTTGGTGAACACTGAAGCTTTCTTT	CASSFLVNTEAFF
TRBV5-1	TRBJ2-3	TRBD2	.	TGCGCCAGCAGCTCCGGGACTAGCGGGAGTACAGATACGCAGTATTTT	CASSSGTSGSTDTQYF
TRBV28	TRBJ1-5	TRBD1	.	TGTGCCAGCAGAGAACAGGGGGCACGGCAGCCCCAGCATTTT	CASREQGARQPQHF
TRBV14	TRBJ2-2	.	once	TGTGCCAGCAGGAGGGAGTCTGGGTTTACCGGGGAGCTGTTTTTT	CASRRESGFTGELFF